This T cell receptor (beta chain) stems from a study of cytomegalovirus exposure and HLA in healthy donors. Study observations and caveats: In a later analysis, a missense DCLRE1C variant was linked to TCR beta V- and J-gene trimming. Common viral pathogens were later found to be apparently linked to several of the most significant clusters. In a later analysis, TCR association rates varied by HLA locus: DRB1 most, HLA-C fewest.

On this clone: Antigen specificity is unknown.

13 Jbeta primers and 60 Vbeta primers were used for the PCR. Profiled with immunoSEQ multiplex PCR; TCRdb holds only in-frame clones, not every one. The table lists over 150,000 clones, just over 75% of them singletons, with roughly 3.7% in the top ten. These donors counted as nominally healthy when sampled, but unrecorded immune exposures were likely. Source material: PBMCs. The receptor was derived from a woman in her sixties in good health and CMV-seropositive.

The CDR3 sequence: CASSLSGRWDEKLFF. Here the CDR3 DNA reads TGTGCCAGCAGTTTGTCGGGGAGGTGGGATGAAAAACTGTTTTTT. The chain joins TRBV6-6 to TRBJ1-4; no reliable D call. Trimming took 4 bases from V and 6 from J, leaving 15 bases between them. The CDR3 totals 15 residues. Looked up from germline, CDR1 is MNHNY and CDR2 is SVGAGI (reference sequence).